This TCR beta chain came from a study of blood T cell repertoires in COVID-19. Study-wide background: The United States, Italy and Spain supplied acute and convalescent COVID-19 samples.

Original processing methods: Nucleated cell number was recorded as an estimate derived from reference gene primer amplification. The protocol was immunoSEQ multiplex PCR, while the TCRdb copy is restricted to in-frame clones and leaves out a portion. The D gene and trimming were derived from the DNA, and the V and J assignments and clone size from that table. The table shows fewer than 350,000 clones, with around 85% occurring only once. This clone is a singleton in its sample. V shed 2 bases and J shed 5 bases, with 11 bases lying between them. In germline, CDR1 is MNHEY, CDR2 SMNVEV (reference sequence). This CDR3 has 14 amino acids.

The rearrangement uses TRBV27 and TRBJ2-3, with TRBD1 as a possible D gene (5 bases). Sequencing input: peripheral blood. This receptor was identified in a human donor in a cohort sampled during active COVID-19. The CDR3 DNA follows: TGTGCCAGCAGTTTAGGTCCTAGGGGAGATACGCAGTATTTT. Translating gives CASSLGPRGDTQYF.